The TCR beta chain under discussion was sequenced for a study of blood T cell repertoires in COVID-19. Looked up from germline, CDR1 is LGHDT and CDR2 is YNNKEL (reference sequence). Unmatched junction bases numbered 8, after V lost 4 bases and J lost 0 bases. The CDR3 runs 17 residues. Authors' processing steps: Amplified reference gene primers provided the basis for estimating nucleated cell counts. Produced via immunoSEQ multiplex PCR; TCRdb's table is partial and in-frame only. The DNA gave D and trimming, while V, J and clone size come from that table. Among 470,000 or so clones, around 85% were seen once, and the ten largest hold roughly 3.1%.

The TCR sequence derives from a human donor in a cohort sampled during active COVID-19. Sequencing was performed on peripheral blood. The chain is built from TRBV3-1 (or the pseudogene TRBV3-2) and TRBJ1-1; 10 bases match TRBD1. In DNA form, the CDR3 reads TGTGCCAGCAGCCGGGGGACAGGGGTTACTATGAACACTGAAGCTTTCTTT. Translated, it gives CASSRGTGVTMNTEAFF.